This T cell receptor beta chain was recovered during a study of T cell responses to AZD1222 COVID-19 vaccine. General study results and limits: Regions 160-218 and 743-854 held dominance among vaccine-associated CD4 TCRs, which spanned spike. Without day 14 samples, only post-peak T cell repertoires were studied. Spike-specific TCR breadth rose after two AZD1222 doses, and depth rose as well. As reported, nearly half of all spike-specific TCRs target variant regions that are unmutated.

Comments on this clone: Its target is not known.

Method: immunoSEQ multiplex PCR; TCRdb's copy keeps in-frame clones and lacks some. This sample has under 130,000 clones, with over 70% found just once. The sample was peripheral blood, taken on day 0 of AZD1222 vaccination. This TCR came from an adult in good health.

The CDR3 protein is CASSYSIGWGGQPQHF. The CDR3 bases are TGTGCCAGCAGTTACTCGATTGGATGGGGCGGACAGCCCCAGCATTTT. V usage is TRBV6-2 or TRBV6-3 and J usage is TRBJ1-5, with TRBD1 as a possible D gene (5 bases). Germline V gene lookup returns CDR1 MNHEY and CDR2 SVGEGT. Trimming stripped 0 bases from V and 7 bases from J, with 16 bases between. The CDR3 has 16 residues.